This T cell receptor (beta chain) was captured in a study of post-analysis software for immune sequencing data. For the study at large: The courses of disease that were included comprised relapsing-remitting, secondary progressive and progressive-relapsing multiple sclerosis. Study-level points and caveats: There were roughly five TRBV segments more frequent in patients than controls, and TRBV5-6, TRBV5-1 and TRBV20-1 were among them.

This clonotype was counted a few times. Its antigen is not identified. The CDR3 runs to 13 residues. V lost 4 bases and J lost 3; bases outside the gene matches: 2. Germline V gene data show CDR1 as SGHKS and CDR2 as YYEKEE (reference sequence). cDNA libraries of TCR beta carried unique molecular identifiers. TCRdb itself ran the PCR reads through MiXCR, one entry per CDR3 protein. The repertoire holds roughly 400,000 distinct CDR3 sequences, with less than 40% as singletons. The source material was blood. The sequence was collected from a girl aged 2-15 years with multiple sclerosis. The chain carries TRBV5-5 and TRBJ2-5; the match to TRBD1 covers 8 bases. CDR3 nucleotide sequence: TGTGCCAGCAGCCGGACAGGGAAAGAGACCCAGTACTTC. Translation gives CASSRTGKETQYF. Variable domain in full (rest from reference TRBV5-5 and TRBJ2-5): DAGVTQSPTHLIKTRGQQVTLRCSPISGHKSVSWYQQVLGQGPQFIFQYYEKEERGRGNFPDRFSARQFPNYSSELNVNALLLGDSALYLCASSRTGKETQYFGPGTRLLVL.